The text below deals with one TCR beta chain. Its target is not known. These data belong to a study of blood T cells in healthy people across ages. Study-wide results and limits: Considered underestimates were the diversity estimates obtained from one million T cells. Both higher diversity and more naive CD4+ cells marked long-lived donors when set against aged donors.

It was with a sample-barcoded 5' primer and a J-beta primer mix that a second PCR of roughly 6 to 11 cycles was run. There were at least 2.5 million CDR3-containing paired-end reads obtained from each sample. Each CDR3 protein is one row after TCRdb ran MiXCR on the 5' RACE reads. Of about 1.4 million distinct CDR3 sequences listed, 45% to 70% were seen once; the top ten hold approximately 7%. The germline gives CDR1 MNHEY, CDR2 SVGAGI. J was trimmed by 2 bases and V by 2 bases; bases with no gene match: 4. The CDR3 covers 17 residues. Material for sequencing was blood. This sequence originates from a man aged 18-30 years in good health. The chain uses TRBV6-5 and TRBJ2-6, with 9 positions matching TRBD1. Here the CDR3 reads CASSYGDRGTGANVLTF. The CDR3 DNA reads as TGTGCCAGCAGTTACGGCGACAGGGGGACTGGGGCCAACGTCCTGACTTTC.